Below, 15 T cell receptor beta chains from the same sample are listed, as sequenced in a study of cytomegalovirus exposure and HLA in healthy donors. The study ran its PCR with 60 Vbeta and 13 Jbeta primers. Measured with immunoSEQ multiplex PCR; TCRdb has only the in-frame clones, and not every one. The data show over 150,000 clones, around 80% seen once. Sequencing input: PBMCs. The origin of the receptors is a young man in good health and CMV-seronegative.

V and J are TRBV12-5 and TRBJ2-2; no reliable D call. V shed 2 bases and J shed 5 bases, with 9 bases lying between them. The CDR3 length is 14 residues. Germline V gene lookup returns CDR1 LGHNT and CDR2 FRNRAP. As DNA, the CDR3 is TGTGCTAGTGGTTTGAGTACGCGGACCGGGGAGCTGTTTTTT. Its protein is CASGLSTRTGELFF.

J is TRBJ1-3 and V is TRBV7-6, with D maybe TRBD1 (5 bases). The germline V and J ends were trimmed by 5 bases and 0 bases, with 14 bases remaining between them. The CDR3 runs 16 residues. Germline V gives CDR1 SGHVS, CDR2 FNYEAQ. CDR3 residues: CASSTGGGISGNTIYF. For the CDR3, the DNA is TGTGCCAGCAGCACCGGGGGGGGAATCTCTGGAAACACCATATATTTT.

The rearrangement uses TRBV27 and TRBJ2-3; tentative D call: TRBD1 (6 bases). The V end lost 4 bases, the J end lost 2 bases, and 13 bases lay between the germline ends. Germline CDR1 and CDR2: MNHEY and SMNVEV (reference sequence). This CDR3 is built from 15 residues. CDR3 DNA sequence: TGTGCCAGCAGTTCAGAGAGGGGGAACACAGATACGCAGTATTTT. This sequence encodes CASSSERGNTDTQYF.

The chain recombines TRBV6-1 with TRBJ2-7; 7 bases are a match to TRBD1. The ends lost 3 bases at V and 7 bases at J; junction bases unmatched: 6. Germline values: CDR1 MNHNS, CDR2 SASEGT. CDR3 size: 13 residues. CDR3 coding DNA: TGTGCCAGCAGTGATACGAGGGGGCGGGAGCAGTACTTC. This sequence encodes CASSDTRGREQYF.

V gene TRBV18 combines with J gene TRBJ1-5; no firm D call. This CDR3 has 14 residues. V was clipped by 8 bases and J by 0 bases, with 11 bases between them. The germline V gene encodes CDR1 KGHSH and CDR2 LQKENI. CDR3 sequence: CASASGHSNQPQHF. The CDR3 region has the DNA TGTGCCAGCGCCTCGGGTCATAGCAATCAGCCCCAGCATTTT.

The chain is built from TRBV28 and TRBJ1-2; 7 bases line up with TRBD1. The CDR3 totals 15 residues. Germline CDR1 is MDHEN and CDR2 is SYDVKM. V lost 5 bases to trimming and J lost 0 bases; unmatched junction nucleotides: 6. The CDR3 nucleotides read TGTGCCAGCAGTGCATACAGGGGAGCTAACTATGGCTACACCTTC. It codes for CASSAYRGANYGYTF.

The chain's CDR3 is CSAPHRDRVNEQFF. In DNA form, the CDR3 reads TGCAGCGCTCCCCACCGGGACAGGGTAAATGAGCAGTTCTTC. The rearrangement uses TRBV29-1 and TRBJ2-1, with 9 bases lining up with TRBD1. This CDR3 contains 14 residues. Germline-derived CDR1 and CDR2 are SQVTM and ANQGSEA. J gave up 7 bases and V 7 bases, and 11 bases lay outside the gene matches.

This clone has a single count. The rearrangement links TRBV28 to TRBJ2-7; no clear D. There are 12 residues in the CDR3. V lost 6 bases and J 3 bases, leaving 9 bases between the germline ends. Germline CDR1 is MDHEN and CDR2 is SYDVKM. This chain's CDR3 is CASSHQIYEQYF. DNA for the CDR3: TGTGCCAGCAGCCACCAGATCTACGAGCAGTACTTC.

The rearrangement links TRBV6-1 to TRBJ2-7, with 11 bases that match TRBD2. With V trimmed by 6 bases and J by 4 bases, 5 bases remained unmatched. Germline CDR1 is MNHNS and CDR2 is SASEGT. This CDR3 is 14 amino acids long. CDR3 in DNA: TGTGCCAGCAGCCCGACTAGCGGGATGTACGAGCAGTACTTC. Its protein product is CASSPTSGMYEQYF.

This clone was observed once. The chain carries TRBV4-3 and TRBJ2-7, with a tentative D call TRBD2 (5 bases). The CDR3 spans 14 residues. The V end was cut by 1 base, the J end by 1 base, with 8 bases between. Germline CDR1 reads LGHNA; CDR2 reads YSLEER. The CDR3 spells CASSQGLPSYEQYF. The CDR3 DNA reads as TGCGCCAGCAGCCAAGGACTACCTTCCTACGAGCAGTACTTC.

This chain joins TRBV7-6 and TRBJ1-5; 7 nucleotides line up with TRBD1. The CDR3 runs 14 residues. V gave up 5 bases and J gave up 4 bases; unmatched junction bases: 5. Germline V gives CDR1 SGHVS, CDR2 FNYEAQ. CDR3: CASSTGAGNQPQHF. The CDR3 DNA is TGTGCCAGCAGCACAGGGGCCGGGAATCAGCCCCAGCATTTT.

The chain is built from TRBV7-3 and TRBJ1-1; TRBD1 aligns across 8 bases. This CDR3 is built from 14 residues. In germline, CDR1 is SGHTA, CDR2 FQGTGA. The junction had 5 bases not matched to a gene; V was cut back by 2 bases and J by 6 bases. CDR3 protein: CASSLGQGFPEAFF. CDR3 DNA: TGTGCCAGCAGCTTAGGACAGGGTTTCCCTGAAGCTTTCTTT.

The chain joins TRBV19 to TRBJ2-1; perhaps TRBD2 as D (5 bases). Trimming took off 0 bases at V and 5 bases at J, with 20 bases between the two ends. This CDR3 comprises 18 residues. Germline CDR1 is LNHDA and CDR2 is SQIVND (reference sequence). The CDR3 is CASSIDPPSVRADNEQFF. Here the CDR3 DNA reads TGTGCCAGTAGTATAGATCCGCCGTCTGTGCGGGCTGACAATGAGCAGTTCTTC.

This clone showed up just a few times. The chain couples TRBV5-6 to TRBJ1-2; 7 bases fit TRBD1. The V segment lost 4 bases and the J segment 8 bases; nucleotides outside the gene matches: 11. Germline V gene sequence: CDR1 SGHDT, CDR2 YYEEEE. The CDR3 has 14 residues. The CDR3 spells CASSRSRQGLGYTF. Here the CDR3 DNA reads TGTGCCAGCAGCCGGTCAAGACAGGGCTTGGGCTACACCTTC.

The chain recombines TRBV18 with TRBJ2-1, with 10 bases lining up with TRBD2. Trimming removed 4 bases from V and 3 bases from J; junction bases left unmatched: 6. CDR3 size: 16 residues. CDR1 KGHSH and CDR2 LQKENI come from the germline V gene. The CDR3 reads CASSLALAGDYNEQFF. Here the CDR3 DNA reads TGTGCCAGCTCACTAGCCCTAGCGGGGGACTACAATGAGCAGTTCTTC.